The sequence of this TCR beta chain was determined in a study of OX40 agonist ivuxolimab in advanced cancers. As for the study in general: Subjects had a mean age of 60 years, with a range of roughly 20 to 79; around 80% were male.

Study observations and caveats: Among the nonresponders, some also had low normalized T-cell clonal expansion. Averaged across samples, CD8+ T cells carried more expanded clones than CD4+ did. Antigen specificity remained undetermined for the expanded peripheral T cells.

Germline V CDR1 and CDR2: MNHNS, SASEGT. This CDR3 contains 18 residues. The junction had 14 bases not matched to a gene; V was cut back by 3 bases and J by 7 bases. About this clone itself: Its antigen remains unknown.

The protocol was immunoSEQ multiplex PCR, while the TCRdb copy is restricted to in-frame clones and leaves out a portion. The sample holds roughly 100,000 clones; around 90% are singletons and the top ten take roughly 0.15%. V is TRBV6-1 and J is TRBJ1-4, with TRBD1 identical over 10 bases. The source is an adult with an advanced solid tumor such as melanoma, head and neck, liver or kidney cancer. The sample consisted of CD4+ or CD8+ T cells sorted from blood, taken in a trial of the OX40 agonist ivuxolimab. CDR3 coding DNA: TGTGCCAGCAGTGACAATCTACCTGACAGGGGGCTATTTGAAAAACTGTTTTTT. Encoded protein: CASSDNLPDRGLFEKLFF.